The rows below give T cell receptor beta chains drawn from one sample of a study of cytomegalovirus exposure and HLA in healthy donors. The protocol was immunoSEQ multiplex PCR, while the TCRdb copy is restricted to in-frame clones and leaves out a portion. The data show around 190,000 clones, around 81% seen once. The sequencing sample was made of PBMCs. These receptors came from a man aged 25 to 40 in good health and CMV-seronegative. Each CDR3 is given without its conserved first and last residue. Rows may omit the clone size; those that give it use once, few, many or a size class.

j_gene | v_gene | abundance | CDR3aa
TRBJ1-2 | TRBV6-5 | . | ASSQGHGYT
TRBJ2-1 | TRBV27 | . | ASSKNEEGAKF
TRBJ2-3 | TRBV6-6 | . | ASSYAGSRTDTQY
TRBJ2-2 | TRBV7-7 | . | ASSVDRYHTGELF
TRBJ2-7 | TRBV6-5 | few | ASQSGLAWTYEQY
TRBJ1-6 | TRBV28 | once | ASSPPGQGRYNSPLH
TRBJ1-1 | TRBV30 | . | ACLDRLNTEAF
TRBJ1-1 | TRBV5-1 | few | ASSFSDSSFHAF
TRBJ1-2 | TRBV9 | few | ASGAKTYGYT
TRBJ1-3 | TRBV6-5 | . | ASRDDRFLGNTIY
TRBJ2-6 | TRBV9 | . | ASSRKGGSAANVLT
TRBJ2-7 | TRBV4-1 | . | ASSQVGAPEVYEQY
TRBJ1-1 | TRBV7-3 | . | ASSKLPGTEAF
TRBJ2-7 | TRBV28 | . | ATLRLASYEQY
TRBJ2-6 | TRBV2 | . | ASRREIKAAGANVLT
TRBJ2-3 | TRBV1 | . | TSSLADSTDTQY
TRBJ2-6 | TRBV29-1 | . | SVEELGRKGSGANVLT
TRBJ1-3 | TRBV10-3 | once | AISARQGSEGNTIY
TRBJ2-1 | TRBV9 | once | ASSATGPSYNEQF
TRBJ2-3 | TRBV28 | few | ASSLVTGGDSTDTQY
TRBJ1-1 | TRBV29-1 | . | SVDRGASTEAF
TRBJ1-6 | TRBV27 | . | ASRISGTDNSPLH
TRBJ2-3 | TRBV11-1 | . | ASSIWTSGNTDTQY
TRBJ2-1 | TRBV5-1 | once | ASSWTSGGGNEQF
TRBJ2-1 | TRBV5-1 | once | ASSFSGSSSYNEQF
TRBJ2-3 | TRBV6-5 | few | ASSYVGGAQY